The clone carrying this TCR beta chain was observed a few times. TCRdb re-analysed the 5' RACE reads in MiXCR, keeping a single row per CDR3 protein. The sample contains roughly 170,000 distinct CDR3 sequences, around 21% of which appear only once. The CDR3 runs to 11 residues. Looked up from germline, CDR1 is GTSNPN and CDR2 is SVGIG (reference sequence). Trimming cost V 1 base and J 2 bases, with 3 bases left between them. The data were obtained in a study of T-cell memory formation after mild COVID-19. The sample taken for sequencing was PBMCs or a T cell subset sorted from them (not recorded which). The gene calls are TRBV30 and TRBJ2-7; unclear D gene. This receptor was identified in an adult woman who had mild COVID-19 (a few samples of this study predate the infection). Cell type and time point are not known. CDR3 amino acids: CAWSATYEQYF. As DNA, the CDR3 is TGTGCCTGGAGTGCTACCTACGAGCAGTACTTC.